Shown below are 23 T cell receptor beta chains from a single sample sequenced in a study of blood T cell repertoires in COVID-19 (dated by TCRdb to 2018 to 2020). Receptor libraries were prepared by the immunoSEQ multiplex PCR assay. TCRdb mirrors the immuneACCESS table, restricted to in-frame sequences. Some clones are absent from its copies; in checked studies, under half trace to an unresolved V gene, and the reason for the others is unknown. The sample table records approximately 480,000 clones; 89% of these occur just once. The ten largest account for approximately 0.9% of the sample. The material sequenced was peripheral blood. The receptors here all came from a man between 18 and 29 years old with COVID-19, enrolled during active disease.

CDR3 in DNA: TGTGCCAGCAGCCGGAACAGGGGCCCAGAGACCCAGTACTTC. Its translation: CASSRNRGPETQYF. The chain employs TRBV9 and TRBJ2-5, with 7 bases fitting TRBD1. V lost 4 bases to trimming and J lost 4 bases; unmatched junction nucleotides: 7. Germline values: CDR1 SGDLS, CDR2 YYNGEE. The CDR3 extends over 14 amino acids.

The chain joins TRBV18 to TRBJ1-5; D might be TRBD1 (5 bases). V was cut by 4 bases and J by 0 bases, with 7 bases left in between. Germline-derived CDR1 and CDR2 are KGHSH and LQKENI. There are 14 residues in the CDR3. The CDR3 spells CASSQGYSNQPQHF. In DNA, the CDR3 is TGTGCCAGCTCACAGGGGTATAGCAATCAGCCCCAGCATTTT.

This clone appeared a few times. At one end the junction does not follow the germline gene, possibly because of a read error. This chain connects TRBV7-3 to TRBJ2-5, with 12 nucleotides matching TRBD2. The CDR3 is 16 amino acids. Germline V gene sequence: CDR1 SGHTA, CDR2 FQGTGA. The CDR3 nucleotides read TGTGCCAGCAGCCCTGGGACTAGCGGGCCCCAAGGGACCCAGTACTTC. Its translation: CASSPGTSGPQGTQYF.

CDR3 coding DNA: TGCGCCAGCAGTGAAGTGACAGGGGGTCAGCCCCAGCATTTT. Translated, it gives CASSEVTGGQPQHF. The chain recombines TRBV10-2 with TRBJ1-5; 9 nucleotides line up with TRBD1. After removal of 3 bases from V and 6 bases from J, the junction contained 3 bases not matched to a gene. The CDR3 contains 14 residues. Germline CDR1 is WSHSY and CDR2 is SAAADI.

This chain uses TRBV11-2 with TRBJ2-5, with a tentative D call TRBD1 (5 bases). CDR3 length: 16 amino acids. Germline CDR1 is SGHAT and CDR2 is FQNNGV. Trimming removed 1 base from V and 2 bases from J, with 14 bases in between. The CDR3 protein is CASSLGALPGQETQYF. CDR3 coding DNA: TGTGCCAGCAGCTTAGGCGCGCTGCCAGGGCAAGAGACCCAGTACTTC.

Remarks on this clone: The identical CDR3 is also encoded by other nucleotide sequences in the sample. This chain links TRBV19 with TRBJ1-3; D remains unclear. There are 14 residues in the CDR3. Looked up from germline, CDR1 is LNHDA and CDR2 is SQIVND (reference sequence). The V end was cut by 3 bases, the J end by 0 bases, with 6 bases between. The CDR3 protein is CASSIAGSGNTIYF. In nucleotides, the CDR3 is TGTGCCAGTAGTATTGCGGGCTCTGGAAACACCATATATTTT.

The chain recombines TRBV14 with TRBJ2-5, with 7 bases matching TRBD2. Germline CDR1 is SGHDN and CDR2 is FVKESK. J lost 2 bases, V lost 4 bases, and 7 bases had no gene match. The CDR3 runs 15 residues. The CDR3 protein is CASSPYGRQQETQYF. The CDR3 DNA reads TGTGCCAGCAGCCCATACGGGAGGCAGCAAGAGACCCAGTACTTC.

The chain is built from TRBV30 and TRBJ2-1, with 15 bases matching TRBD2. Germline values: CDR1 GTSNPN, CDR2 SVGIG (reference sequence). Trimming removed 0 bases from V and 1 base from J; junction bases left unmatched: 7. CDR3 size: 19 residues. CDR3 in DNA: TGTGCCTGGAGTGTGGGACTAGCGGGAGGTATTGGATCCTACAATGAGCAGTTCTTC. Its protein product is CAWSVGLAGGIGSYNEQFF.

The chain has TRBV11-3 and TRBJ2-1, with D possibly matching TRBD1 (5 bases). Germline loops: CDR1 SGHNT, CDR2 YENEEA. The CDR3 covers 17 residues. The ends were cut back, 2 bases at V and 7 bases at J, with 21 bases in the middle. The CDR3 protein is CASSLNAVGQGGNEQFF. The CDR3 DNA follows: TGTGCCAGCAGCTTAAATGCGGTCGGCCAGGGTGGGAATGAGCAGTTCTTC.

V and J are TRBV2 and TRBJ2-1, with D perhaps matching TRBD2 (5 bases). Germline loops: CDR1 SNHLY, CDR2 FYNNEI. V was pared by 7 bases and J by 10 bases, with 11 bases between. The length of the CDR3 is 11 residues. The CDR3 coding sequence is TGTGCCAGCACTAGGAGGCTAGAGCAGTTCTTC. Protein sequence: CASTRRLEQFF.

This clone is a singleton in its sample. Other DNA sequences within the sample encode an identical CDR3. This chain connects TRBV24-1 to TRBJ2-1, with a tentative D call TRBD2 (5 bases). Germline assignment: CDR1 KGHDR and CDR2 SFDVKD. The CDR3 runs 13 residues. V gave up 1 base and J gave up 8 bases, with 8 bases separating them. The CDR3: CATSDFAGYEQFF. Written as DNA, the CDR3 is TGTGCCACCAGTGATTTTGCGGGTTATGAGCAGTTCTTC.

This clone appeared once. The chain joins TRBV7-9 to TRBJ1-2; D is ambiguous. CDR3 length: 15 residues. Trimming took off 1 base at V and 2 bases at J, with 11 bases between the two ends. Germline V gene data show CDR1 as SEHNR and CDR2 as FQNEAQ (reference sequence). The CDR3 nucleotides read TGTGCCAGCAGCTTAGTGGTGGGCAGAAACTATGGCTACACCTTC. It yields the protein CASSLVVGRNYGYTF.

The chain employs TRBV10-2 and TRBJ2-7; unclear D gene. Per germline, CDR1 WSHSY and CDR2 SAAADI. The V gene lost 0 bases and the J gene lost 2 bases, with 8 bases spanning the gap. The CDR3 is 14 amino acids. CDR3 bases: TGCGCCAGCAGTGAGTCTCTGAGCACCTACGAGCAGTACTTC. Amino acids: CASSESLSTYEQYF.

V usage is TRBV6-5 and J usage is TRBJ1-2; D call uncertain. Germline values: CDR1 MNHEY, CDR2 SVGAGI. The ends were cut back, 8 bases at V and 8 bases at J, with 12 bases in the middle. CDR3 length: 11 residues. The CDR3 loop reads CASVRGYGYTF. The DNA of the CDR3 is TGTGCCAGCGTTCGCGGGTACGGCTACACCTTC.

CDR3 in amino acids: CASSVASGMYNEQFF. The CDR3 DNA sequence: TGTGCCAGCAGTGTGGCTAGCGGTATGTACAATGAGCAGTTCTTC. The chain has TRBV6-4 and TRBJ2-1, with TRBD2 matching over 7 bases. The germline V gene encodes CDR1 MRHNA and CDR2 SNTAGT. Losses at the gene ends were 4 bases for V and 4 bases for J; bases not matched to a gene: 7. The CDR3 contains 15 residues.

This rearrangement joins TRBV19 to TRBJ2-1, with TRBD2 identical over 14 bases. The CDR3 runs 16 residues. V dropped 6 bases and J dropped 0; count of bases not matched to a gene: 1. Germline CDR1 LNHDA, CDR2 SQIVND (reference sequence). CDR3 sequence (DNA): TGTGCCAGTAGCGGGACTAGCGGGGGCTCCTACAATGAGCAGTTCTTC. Translated, it gives CASSGTSGGSYNEQFF.

This clone has a handful of counts. This sample includes further DNA sequences coding for the same CDR3. The genes are TRBV6-5 and TRBJ2-7; 7 bases are a match to TRBD1. This CDR3 comprises 12 residues. Germline-derived CDR1 and CDR2 are MNHEY and SVGAGI. The junction had 2 bases not matched to a gene; V was cut back by 6 bases and J by 3 bases. The CDR3 DNA follows: TGTGCCAGCAGGACAGGGAACTACGAGCAGTACTTC. Amino acid sequence: CASRTGNYEQYF.

The chain recombines TRBV7-9 with TRBJ1-2, with TRBD1 matching over 11 bases. Germline CDR1 reads SEHNR; CDR2 reads FQNEAQ (reference sequence). Germline trimming cut 5 bases from V and 8 bases from J; bases unmatched to any gene: 10. The CDR3 contains 15 residues. The CDR3: CASSAIGTGGKGYTF. For the CDR3, the DNA is TGTGCCAGCAGCGCTATAGGGACAGGGGGAAAGGGCTACACCTTC.

The CDR3 protein is CASSYSRSSYNEQFF. CDR3 nucleotide sequence: TGTGCCAGCAGTTACTCGAGGAGCTCCTACAATGAGCAGTTCTTC. This sequence joins TRBV6-5 and TRBJ2-1; D is unresolved. CDR1 MNHEY and CDR2 SVGAGI come from the germline V gene. Trimming cost V 0 bases and J 0 bases, with 6 bases left between them. The CDR3 runs to 15 residues.

This clone has just a few counts. The same CDR3 is also encoded by other DNA sequences in this sample. The J gene is TRBJ1-4, the V gene TRBV29-1, with TRBD1 matching 7 bases. The germline gives CDR1 SQVTM, CDR2 ANQGSEA. V gave up 3 bases and J gave up 5 bases; unmatched junction bases: 3. This CDR3 has 13 residues. This CDR3 reads CSVEETGNEKLFF. CDR3 nucleotide sequence: TGCAGCGTTGAGGAGACAGGGAATGAAAAACTGTTTTTT.

This chain joins TRBV30 and TRBJ2-2; possibly TRBD1 for D (7 bases). The CDR3 is 14 amino acids. The germline CDR1 and CDR2 sequences are GTSNPN and SVGIG (reference sequence). V lost 3 bases, J lost 7 bases, and 15 bases lay in between. CDR3 nucleotides: TGTGCCTGGAGGTGGGCAGGGGGGAACGGGGAGCTGTTTTTT. Its protein is CAWRWAGGNGELFF.

This chain joins TRBV19 and TRBJ2-1; D ambiguous. CDR1 is LNHDA, CDR2 SQIVND, per germline (reference sequence). Trimming removed 4 bases from V and 4 bases from J, with 8 bases in between. This CDR3 comprises 13 residues. The CDR3 reads CASSKSIYNEQFF. The CDR3, as DNA: TGTGCCAGTAGTAAGTCTATTTACAATGAGCAGTTCTTC.

This chain connects TRBV5-1 to TRBJ2-3; D perhaps matches TRBD1 (6 bases). CDR3 length equals 13 residues. The germline V gene encodes CDR1 SGHRS and CDR2 YFSETQ. The germline V and J ends were trimmed by 0 bases and 5 bases, with 7 bases remaining between them. CDR3 coding DNA: TGCGCCAGCAGCTTGGAGGGGGTAGATACGCAGTATTTT. This codes for CASSLEGVDTQYF.